This TCR beta chain is from a study of post-analysis software for immune sequencing data. About the research overall: Progressive-relapsing, secondary progressive and relapsing-remitting multiple sclerosis were among the disease courses included. Study outcomes and limitations: Pronounced co-clustering by F measure was evident among identically batched samples. Roughly 5 TRBV segments, TRBV5-6, TRBV5-1 and TRBV20-1 among them, were found more frequent in patients than controls.

Note on this clonotype: Its antigen remains unidentified.

V was pared by 3 bases and J by 2 bases, with 10 bases between. The CDR3 spans 14 residues. Included in the TCR beta cDNA libraries were unique molecular identifiers. Each batch of about 0.95 to 10 million T cells produced around 460,000 cDNA molecules. TCRdb passed the PCR reads through MiXCR, listing each CDR3 protein once. Of 750,000 to 950,000 distinct CDR3 sequences detected, approximately 44% appear once; the ten largest clones hold 4.9%. Material for sequencing was blood. This sequence was found in a girl under 18 with multiple sclerosis. The chain combines TRBV12-3 or TRBV12-4 with TRBJ1-2; a weak D match, TRBD1 (5 bases). Here the CDR3 reads CASSFVGPNYGYTF. The CDR3 DNA reads TGTGCCAGCAGTTTCGTGGGGCCAAACTATGGCTACACCTTC.